This record concerns one T cell receptor beta chain sequence. No antigen is known for it. Produced via immunoSEQ multiplex PCR; TCRdb's table is partial and in-frame only. The sample comprises roughly 70,000 clones, nearly 85% of which are singletons, and about an eighth rests with the top ten. Trimming left V 6 bases short and J 6 bases short, with 12 bases between. The CDR3 runs to 13 residues. The germline CDR1 and CDR2 sequences are SQVTM and ANQGSEA. This sample was included in a study of a mutant IDH1 vaccine in newly diagnosed glioma. At the level of the study: Earlier care involved radiotherapy, temozolomide, or both, and the majority received both.

Documented time point: week 23, last vaccination. A 20-mer mutant IDH1 peptide at 300 ug was injected subcutaneously with topical imiquimod. The material sequenced was PBMCs, taken from a glioma patient whose treatment included an IDH1 peptide vaccine. J is TRBJ1-6 and V is TRBV29-1; D uncertain. The clonotype originates from a young man with glioma. The CDR3 is CSVSSDFNSPLHF. The CDR3 DNA sequence: TGCAGCGTATCAAGCGATTTTAATTCACCCCTCCACTTT.